This T cell receptor beta chain emerged from a study of memory CD4+ T cells and cytomegalovirus serostatus. V shed 4 bases and J 0 bases; nucleotides not matched to a gene: 2. Germline loops: CDR1 SGHRS, CDR2 YFSETQ. The CDR3 extends over 14 amino acids. The sort gate was single viable CD3+CD4+CD8-CD45RO+ cells for memory CD4+ T cells. Produced via immunoSEQ multiplex PCR; TCRdb's table is partial and in-frame only. This table has 85,000 to 100,000 clones, about 80% appearing once. The chain employs TRBV5-1 and TRBJ2-3; 7 nucleotides agree with TRBD1. What was sequenced was memory CD4+ T cells from blood. The sequence was collected from an adult in good health and CMV-seropositive. The chain's CDR3 is CASSRDSSTDTQYF. CDR3 sequence (DNA): TGCGCCAGCAGCAGGGACAGTAGCACAGATACGCAGTATTTT.